The present TCR beta chain was sequenced within a study of regulatory T cells in long-lasting Graves disease. This clonotype was detected only a few times. Investigators prepared the TCR beta libraries by applying iRepertoire HTBI primers and Arm-PCR of CDR3 regions. TCRdb analysed the multiplex PCR reads with MiXCR anew, one entry per CDR3 protein. The sample lists some 240,000 distinct CDR3 sequences; roughly 19% were seen once. The germline gives CDR1 SGDLS, CDR2 YYNGEE. The CDR3 consists of 13 residues. The V gene end was trimmed by 3 bases and the J gene end by 8 bases; junction bases not matched to a gene: 5. The time point: newly diagnosed GD, antithyroid drugs for less than 3 months. Researchers made the TCR library from RNA that was extracted from PBMCs. These data also featured in a second study, about T cells in Graves' hyperthyroidism and ophthalmopathy. Per that study: Ophthalmopathy was identified by the model a median roughly 6.5 months ahead of onset.

This TCR derives from a woman in her 30s with Graves disease. Sequencing used peripheral blood mononuclear cells (PBMCs), obtained at new diagnosis, from a patient treated with antithyroid drugs. The chain uses TRBV9 and TRBJ2-1, with TRBD1 matching 7 bases. The chain's CDR3 is CASSAEQGHEQFF. The CDR3 DNA sequence: TGTGCCAGCAGCGCCGAACAGGGGCATGAGCAGTTCTTC.